This is a list of T cell receptor beta chains from one sample in a study of T-cell memory formation after mild COVID-19. MiXCR was run by TCRdb on the 5' RACE reads, yielding one entry per CDR3 protein. The table lists 300,000 to 400,000 distinct CDR3 sequences, approximately 15% of them singletons. Sequencing input: PBMCs or a T cell subset sorted from them (not recorded which). These receptors were collected from a man aged 18 to 30 who had mild COVID-19 (a few samples of this study predate the infection). Cell type and time point are not known. Each CDR3 is given with its conserved first and last residue. D genes are given only for firm matches. Not all rows give a size; the values are once, few, many and, for expanded clones, a class.

>TRBD1|TRBV6-5|few|TRBJ2-2
TGTGCCAGCAGTTACCCCGGACAGGGAAACACCGGGGAGCTGTTTTTT
CASSYPGQGNTGELFF
>.|TRBV10-3|few|TRBJ2-1
TGTGCCATCAGCCAATTCGATGAGCAGTTCTTC
CAISQFDEQFF
>TRBD1|TRBV25-1|.|TRBJ1-2
TGTGCCACTGTGGACAGGGTCCTTGGTGGCTACACCTTC
CATVDRVLGGYTF
>.|TRBV7-2|.|TRBJ2-1
TGTGCCAGCAGCTGGACCGGGATCATCAATGAGCAGTTCTTC
CASSWTGIINEQFF
>TRBD1|TRBV12-3/TRBV12-4|.|TRBJ1-1
TGTGCCAGCCTCGGACAGGGGAACACTGAAGCTTTCTTT
CASLGQGNTEAFF
>.|TRBV9|.|TRBJ2-1
TGTGCCAGCAGCGTAGAGTGGGGTACCGATGAGCAGTTCTTC
CASSVEWGTDEQFF
>TRBD2|TRBV29-1|.|TRBJ2-1
TGCAGCGTATTGGGGACTAGCGGGGCCTACAATGAGCAGTTCTTC
CSVLGTSGAYNEQFF
>.|TRBV5-1|.|TRBJ1-1
TGCGCCAGCAGCTTGGAGACAGGCTGGGGGACTGAAGCTTTCTTT
CASSLETGWGTEAFF
>TRBD1|TRBV5-1|few|TRBJ1-1
TGCGCCAGCAGCACTACTGTAGGGGGCGGCACTGAAGCTTTCTTT
CASSTTVGGGTEAFF
>TRBD2|TRBV20-1|few|TRBJ2-3
TGCAGTGCTTCTTGGGGACTAGCTTCTTACACAGATACGCAGTATTTT
CSASWGLASYTDTQYF
>.|TRBV7-9|few|TRBJ1-2
TGTGCCAGCAGCTTACGAGCCGCAGATAACTATGGCTACACCTTC
CASSLRAADNYGYTF
>TRBD1|TRBV11-2|.|TRBJ1-2
TGTGCCAGCAGCCTTGGACAGGGCAGATCTGGCTACACCTTC
CASSLGQGRSGYTF
>.|TRBV25-1|.|TRBJ1-1
TGTGCCAGCAGTGAAGGAGGCAGCCTGAACACTGAAGCTTTCTTT
CASSEGGSLNTEAFF
>TRBD2|TRBV20-1|.|TRBJ2-2
TGCAGTGCTAGAGATACCGCTAGCGGGGGTAACACCGGGGAGCTGTTTTTT
CSARDTASGGNTGELFF
>.|TRBV3-1|few|TRBJ1-4
TGTGCCAGCAGCCAAGTTGGCGGACAGTCGTTTTTT
CASSQVGGQSFF
>.|TRBV7-2|many|TRBJ1-2
TGTGCCAGCAGCCAACCTAACTATGGCTACACCTTC
CASSQPNYGYTF
>TRBD1|TRBV7-2|.|TRBJ1-1
TGTGCCAGCAGCTGGGGACAGGGGGCAGGCGGCACTGAAGCTTTCTTT
CASSWGQGAGGTEAFF
>.|TRBV3-1|few|TRBJ2-4
TGTGCCAGCAGCCTGTGGGGGGAGACCAAAAACATTCAGTACTTC
CASSLWGETKNIQYF
>.|TRBV5-1|.|TRBJ1-3
TGCGCCAGCAGCTCGGACAACCGAAACACCATATATTTT
CASSSDNRNTIYF
>.|TRBV5-1|many|TRBJ2-5
TGCGCCAGCAGCTTGCCGGGTTTCCAAGAGACCCAGTACTTC
CASSLPGFQETQYF
>TRBD2|TRBV4-1|.|TRBJ2-5
TGCGCCAGCAGCGCAACTAGCGGGGGGGCCCAAGAGACCCAGTACTTC
CASSATSGGAQETQYF
>.|TRBV11-3|few|TRBJ2-1
TGTGCCAGCAGCTTCGGATCAGGAGGTTATGAGCAGTTCTTC
CASSFGSGGYEQFF
>TRBD1|TRBV5-1|.|TRBJ1-2
TGCGCCAGCAGCTGGGGGACAGATAAAGACTATGGCTACACCTTC
CASSWGTDKDYGYTF
>TRBD1|TRBV4-3|once|TRBJ1-2
TGCGCCAGCAGCCAGAAACAGGGGGGGCACTATGGCTACACCTTC
CASSQKQGGHYGYTF
>.|TRBV7-3|.|TRBJ2-1
TGTGCCAGCAAGCTTAGTCCCTTTTCGGATGAGCAGTTCTTC
CASKLSPFSDEQFF
>.|TRBV18|.|TRBJ1-4
TGTGCCAGCCAAGGGAGTCTGGACGAAAAACTGTTTTTT
CASQGSLDEKLFF
>.|TRBV12-3/TRBV12-4|.|TRBJ1-5
TGTGCCAGCAGTTTACTGGGGTATAGCAATCAGCCCCAGCATTTT
CASSLLGYSNQPQHF
>.|TRBV9|.|TRBJ2-5
TGTGCCAGCAGCGCTACCGGCGTCCAAGAGACCCAGTACTTC
CASSATGVQETQYF
>TRBD1|TRBV7-3|few|TRBJ2-3
TGTGCCAGCAGCTTACCCGGGACAGGACAGTATTTT
CASSLPGTGQYF
>.|TRBV6-6|few|TRBJ1-1
TGTGCCAGCAGTGTCTCGACAGGTCAGGGCACTGAAGCTTTCTTT
CASSVSTGQGTEAFF
>.|TRBV7-9|.|TRBJ2-5
TGTGCCAGCAGCTTAGGCGCGGGGGCTCCCCCTCAAGAGACCCAGTACTTC
CASSLGAGAPPQETQYF
>.|TRBV6-2/TRBV6-3|few|TRBJ2-5
TGTGCCAGCAGTTCCTCCCGTGCGACCCCAGGTGGTAGGGAGACCCAGTACTTC
CASSSSRATPGGRETQYF
>.|TRBV6-2/TRBV6-3|.|TRBJ2-7
TGTGCCAGCAGACCCCCTTCGACACTCCGAGGGGAGCAGTACTTC
CASRPPSTLRGEQYF
>.|TRBV20-1|few|TRBJ2-7
TGCAGTGCTCCTAGGCCCGCTCAGGGGAACGAGCAGTACTTC
CSAPRPAQGNEQYF
>.|TRBV7-2|.|TRBJ2-2
TGTGACAGCAGCTTAGTCCTCCCCGGGGAGCTGTTTTTT
CDSSLVLPGELFF
>.|TRBV19|.|TRBJ2-1
TGTGCCACCAAGGGCGGGGGCCTCTACAATGAGCAGTTCTTC
CATKGGGLYNEQFF
>.|TRBV3-1|.|TRBJ1-1
TGTGCCAGCAGCCCTAGGACGTTCCTAGTTGAAGCTTTCTTT
CASSPRTFLVEAFF
>.|TRBV5-1|many|TRBJ2-3
TGCGCCAGCAGCCCGACAGGGACTACAGATACGCAGTATTTT
CASSPTGTTDTQYF
>TRBD2|TRBV7-2|.|TRBJ2-7
TGTGCCAGCAGCGAAAGCGGGGGGATTTACGAGCAGTACTTC
CASSESGGIYEQYF
>.|TRBV7-2|few|TRBJ1-1
TGTGCCAGCAGCCCCTTGGATGTTGAAGCTTTCTTT
CASSPLDVEAFF